Listed below are T cell receptor beta chains from one sample, sequenced in a study of OX40 agonist ivuxolimab in advanced cancers. Clones were sequenced by immunoSEQ multiplex PCR, and TCRdb holds only the in-frame ones, with some missing. The sample holds about 70,000 clones, around 86% seen once. This material consisted of CD4+ or CD8+ T cells sorted from blood, taken in a trial of the OX40 agonist ivuxolimab. Source of these receptors: an adult with an advanced solid tumor such as melanoma, head and neck, liver or kidney cancer. CDR3s include the opening cysteine and the closing phenylalanine or tryptophan. The D gene is left open where the match is weak. The size field is filled for only some rows; it gives once, few, many or a size class.

j_call,clone_size,v_call,d_call,cdr3_nt,cdr3_aa
TRBJ1-3,.,TRBV2,.,TGTGCCAGCAGTGGGCAGAGACCTGGAAACACCATATATTTT,CASSGQRPGNTIYF
TRBJ1-4,.,TRBV18,.,TGTGCCAGCTCACCCGCAGGCTTGCGAACTAATGAAAAACTGTTTTTT,CASSPAGLRTNEKLFF
TRBJ1-1,.,TRBV13,.,TGTGCCAGCAGCATTGGGGGAAACACTGAAGCTTTCTTT,CASSIGGNTEAFF
TRBJ2-1,.,TRBV9,TRBD2,TGTGCCAGCAGCTCCCGGGGGGGCAGCTCCTACAATGAGCAGTTCTTC,CASSSRGGSSYNEQFF
TRBJ2-3,.,TRBV6-5,TRBD1,TGTGCCAGCAGACCGGGACAGATCTTTCGAACGCAGTATTTT,CASRPGQIFRTQYF
TRBJ1-6,.,TRBV6-5,.,TGTGCCAGCAGTCCCGGGGAGTCCTATAATTCACCCCTCCACTTT,CASSPGESYNSPLHF
TRBJ2-5,.,TRBV5-8,TRBD2,TGTGCCAGCAGCTCCCTAGCGGAGGCGATGGAGACCCAGTACTTC,CASSSLAEAMETQYF
TRBJ2-3,.,TRBV10-3,.,TGTGCCATCACCCCCCGACTGTTGGATACGCAGTATTTT,CAITPRLLDTQYF
TRBJ1-2,.,TRBV29-1,.,TGCAGCGTTGCCCCTGGGGGGCTTGTCTATGGCTACACCTTC,CSVAPGGLVYGYTF
TRBJ2-3,.,TRBV13,.,TGTGCCAGCAGCTTAAAAACGTTCCCGAATCAGATCAATACGCAGTATTTT,CASSLKTFPNQINTQYF
TRBJ2-7,.,TRBV7-2,TRBD1,TGTGCCAGCACCTTCGGGACAGGGGACGCCTACGAGCAGTACTTC,CASTFGTGDAYEQYF
TRBJ1-5,.,TRBV6-5,.,TGTGCCAGCAGAAAGGGGGGGTATAGCAATCAGCCCCAGCATTTT,CASRKGGYSNQPQHF
TRBJ2-1,once,TRBV7-3,TRBD2,TGTGCCAGCAGCCCTAGCGGGTTGGCCGACAATGAGCAGTTCTTC,CASSPSGLADNEQFF
TRBJ1-5,.,TRBV6-5,TRBD1,TGTGCCAGCAGGGAAAGACAGGGGGTTCAGCCCCAGCATTTT,CASRERQGVQPQHF
TRBJ2-5,.,TRBV9,TRBD2,TGTGCCAGCAGCGTCTGGGCGGGAGGGGCCCCGGAAGAGACCCAGTACTTC,CASSVWAGGAPEETQYF
TRBJ2-7,.,TRBV6-5,TRBD1,TGTGCCAGCGGGGACAGCTCCTACGAGCAGCACTTC,CASGDSSYEQHF
TRBJ2-2,.,TRBV9,.,TGTGCCAGCAGTATCCCTCCTGACACCGGGGAGCTGTTTTTT,CASSIPPDTGELFF
TRBJ2-1,.,TRBV5-4,.,TGTGCCAGCAGCGAGGCCCAGAAAAGACTCAATGAGCAGTTCTTC,CASSEAQKRLNEQFF
TRBJ2-1,.,TRBV18,TRBD1,TGTGCCAGCTCAGGGCCGGGACAGGGTATCAATGAGCAGTTCTTC,CASSGPGQGINEQFF
TRBJ1-4,.,TRBV6-1,.,TGTGCCAGCAGTGAGTCAAGGGGACGTCGGAATGAAAAACTGTTTTTT,CASSESRGRRNEKLFF
TRBJ2-1,few,TRBV4-1,TRBD2,TGCGCCAGCAGCCAAGCAGGACTAGCGGGGGGGTATGAGCAGTTCTTC,CASSQAGLAGGYEQFF
TRBJ1-5,once,TRBV6-1,.,TGTGCCAGCAGTGAAGCTCGGCGGAGCAATCAGCCCCAGCATTTT,CASSEARRSNQPQHF
TRBJ1-2,.,TRBV7-8,TRBD1,TGTGCCAGCAGCCCCATCGGACAGGAGTATGGCTACACCTTC,CASSPIGQEYGYTF
TRBJ2-2,.,TRBV13,.,TGTGCCAGCAGCTTAGGCAAAGGCAGAGGGAGGTCCGGGGAGCTGTTTTTT,CASSLGKGRGRSGELFF
TRBJ2-7,.,TRBV25-1,.,TGTGCCAGCAGAGGACAGCCAGCTTCCTACGAGCAGTACTTC,CASRGQPASYEQYF
TRBJ1-2,once,TRBV7-9,.,TGTGCCAGCAGCCCTTCGGGGGGGAGACCCTATGGCTACACCTTC,CASSPSGGRPYGYTF
TRBJ1-2,.,TRBV27,.,TGTGCCAGCAGTCGGGGGGCTAACTATGGCTACACCTTC,CASSRGANYGYTF
TRBJ2-7,.,TRBV11-2,.,TGTGCCAGCAGCTTAGGCAGGGATTACGAGCAGTACTTC,CASSLGRDYEQYF
TRBJ2-3,.,TRBV10-2,.,TGCGCCAGCAATGGGGGGGGCCGGGCGGTAGATACGCAGTATTTT,CASNGGGRAVDTQYF
TRBJ2-1,few,TRBV28,.,TGTGCCAGCAGTTTATCGGGACGGGGGACGAATGAGCAGTTCTTC,CASSLSGRGTNEQFF